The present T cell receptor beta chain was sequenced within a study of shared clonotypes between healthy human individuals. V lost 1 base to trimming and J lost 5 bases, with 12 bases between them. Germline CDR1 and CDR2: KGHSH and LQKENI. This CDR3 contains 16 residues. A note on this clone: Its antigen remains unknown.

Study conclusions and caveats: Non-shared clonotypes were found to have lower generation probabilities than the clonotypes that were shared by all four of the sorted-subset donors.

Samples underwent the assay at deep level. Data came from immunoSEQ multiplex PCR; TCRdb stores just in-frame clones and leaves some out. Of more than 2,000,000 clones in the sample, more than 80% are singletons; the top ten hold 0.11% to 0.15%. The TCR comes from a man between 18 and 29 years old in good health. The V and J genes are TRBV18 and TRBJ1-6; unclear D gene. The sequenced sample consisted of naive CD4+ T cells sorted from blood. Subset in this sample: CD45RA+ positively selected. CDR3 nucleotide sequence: TGTGCCAGCTCACCACTATCTGGGGTCGATAATTCACCCCTCCACTTT. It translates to CASSPLSGVDNSPLHF.